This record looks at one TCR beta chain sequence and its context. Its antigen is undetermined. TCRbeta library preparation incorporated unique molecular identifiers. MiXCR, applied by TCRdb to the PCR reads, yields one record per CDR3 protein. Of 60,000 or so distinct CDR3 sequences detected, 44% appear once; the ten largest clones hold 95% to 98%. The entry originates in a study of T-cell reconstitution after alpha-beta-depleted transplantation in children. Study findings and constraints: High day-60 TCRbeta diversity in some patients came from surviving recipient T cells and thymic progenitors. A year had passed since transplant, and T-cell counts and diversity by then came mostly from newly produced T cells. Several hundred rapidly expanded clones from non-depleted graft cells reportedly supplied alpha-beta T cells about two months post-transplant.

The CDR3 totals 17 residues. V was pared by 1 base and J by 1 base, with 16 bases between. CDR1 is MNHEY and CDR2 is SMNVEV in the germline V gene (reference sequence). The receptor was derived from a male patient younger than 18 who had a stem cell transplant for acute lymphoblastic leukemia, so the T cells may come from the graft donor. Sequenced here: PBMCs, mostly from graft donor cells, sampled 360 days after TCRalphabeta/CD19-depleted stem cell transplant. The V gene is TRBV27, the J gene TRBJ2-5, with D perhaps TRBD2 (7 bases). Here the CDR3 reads CASSLWGGGWGQETQYF. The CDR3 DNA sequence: TGTGCCAGCAGTTTATGGGGAGGGGGTTGGGGCCAAGAGACCCAGTACTTC.